The 3 T cell receptor beta chains presented below share a single source sample, sequenced in a study of blood T cell repertoires in COVID-19. The repertoire was sequenced with immunoSEQ multiplex PCR; TCRdb's copy has only in-frame clones and lacks some. Counted here are roughly 200,000 clones, nearly 90% occurring once; the ten biggest clones make up roughly 21%. The sample was peripheral blood. These receptor sequences come from a man in his sixties with active or convalescent COVID-19.

The chain uses TRBV5-6 and TRBJ1-2; D unclear. Per the germline V gene, CDR1 is SGHDT and CDR2 is YYEEEE. The length of the CDR3 is 15 residues. V was clipped by 0 bases and J by 0 bases, with 9 bases between them. The CDR3 bases are TGTGCCAGCAGCTTGGGCGGCAGAGCTAACTATGGCTACACCTTC. Encoded protein: CASSLGGRANYGYTF. Drawing the rest from reference TRBV5-6 and TRBJ1-2, the complete variable domain is DAGVTQSPTHLIKTRGQQVTLRCSPKSGHDTVSWYQQALGQGPQFIFQYYEEEERQRGNFPDRFSGHQFPNYSSELNVNALLLGDSALYLCASSLGGRANYGYTFGSGTRLTVV.

The CDR3 coding sequence is TGTGCCAGCAGTACGGACTACTACAATGAGCAGTTCTTC. Its translation is CASSTDYYNEQFF. The chain links TRBV6-5 to TRBJ2-1; D perhaps matches TRBD2 (6 bases). The CDR3 loop spans 13 amino acids. Germline loops: CDR1 MNHEY, CDR2 SVGAGI. With 5 bases removed from V and 3 bases from J, the gap between germline ends came to 8 bases.

The chain couples TRBV3-1 (or the pseudogene TRBV3-2) to TRBJ1-6, with 9 nucleotides matching TRBD1. The CDR3 totals 14 residues. Germline loops: CDR1 LGHDT, CDR2 YNNKEL (reference sequence). J lost 8 bases, V lost 5 bases, and 4 bases had no gene match. The CDR3 DNA follows: TGTGCCAGCAGCACAGGGGGCTGGGATTCACCCCTCCACTTT. Translating it yields CASSTGGWDSPLHF.